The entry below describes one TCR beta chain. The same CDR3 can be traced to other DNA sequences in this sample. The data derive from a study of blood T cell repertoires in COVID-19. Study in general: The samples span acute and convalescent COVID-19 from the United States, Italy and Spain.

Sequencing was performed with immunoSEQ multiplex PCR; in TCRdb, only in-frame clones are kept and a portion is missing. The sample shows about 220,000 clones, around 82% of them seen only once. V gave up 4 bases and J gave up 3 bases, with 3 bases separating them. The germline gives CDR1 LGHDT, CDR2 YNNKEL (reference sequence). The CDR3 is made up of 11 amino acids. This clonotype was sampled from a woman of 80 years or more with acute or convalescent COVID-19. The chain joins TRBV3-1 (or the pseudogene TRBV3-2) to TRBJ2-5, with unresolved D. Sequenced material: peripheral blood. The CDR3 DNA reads TGTGCCAGCAGCCTAAAAGAGACCCAGTACTTC. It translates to CASSLKETQYF.